This entry lists 18 T cell receptor beta chains sequenced from one sample in a study of cytomegalovirus exposure and HLA in healthy donors. PCR primers comprised 60 Vbeta and 13 Jbeta primers. Measured with immunoSEQ multiplex PCR; TCRdb has only the in-frame clones, and not every one. Of approximately 190,000 clones in the sample, around 80% were seen once. Material: PBMCs. The origin of the receptors is a man aged 35-49 years in good health and CMV-seropositive.

The rearrangement joins TRBV5-6 to TRBJ2-1; D unclear. CDR3 length equals 12 residues. Germline CDR1 SGHDT, CDR2 YYEEEE. V lost 0 bases and J lost 7, with 5 bases in between. This CDR3 is CASSLVLNEQFF. For the CDR3, the DNA is TGTGCCAGCAGCTTGGTGCTAAATGAGCAGTTCTTC.

The chain recombines TRBV19 with TRBJ2-7; TRBD2 is a possible D gene (6 bases). The CDR3 runs to 16 residues. Trimming pared 5 bases from V and 4 bases from J, leaving 21 bases between. Looked up from germline, CDR1 is LNHDA and CDR2 is SQIVND (reference sequence). The CDR3 DNA follows: TGTGCCAGTAGTCCCCGGGACTCCCACCGGCCTTACGAGCAGTACTTC. It yields the protein CASSPRDSHRPYEQYF.

This clone appeared a few times. This chain joins TRBV27 and TRBJ1-1; possible D gene TRBD1, 6 bases. The CDR3 spans 14 residues. Trimming removed 5 bases from V and 1 base from J, with 11 bases in between. The germline V gene encodes CDR1 MNHEY and CDR2 SMNVEV (reference sequence). The CDR3 is CASSPQGQNTEAFF. The DNA for the CDR3 is TGTGCCAGCAGTCCACAGGGACAGAACACTGAAGCTTTCTTT.

V gene TRBV5-1 combines with J gene TRBJ2-7, with TRBD2 identical over 12 bases. Losses at the gene ends were 0 bases for V and 4 bases for J; bases not matched to a gene: 5. Germline values: CDR1 SGHRS, CDR2 YFSETQ. The CDR3 contains 16 residues. The CDR3 DNA sequence: TGCGCCAGCAGCTTGGGACTAGCGGGAGCTGTGTACGAGCAGTACTTC. Translation: CASSLGLAGAVYEQYF.

V is TRBV7-9 and J is TRBJ2-5, with D perhaps TRBD1 (7 bases). Germline V gives CDR1 SEHNR, CDR2 FQNEAQ (reference sequence). V lost 3 bases and J 4 bases, leaving 18 bases between the germline ends. The CDR3 has 16 amino acids. The CDR3 nucleotides are TGTGCCAGCAGCTTCGGAGGGGGCGTGATATTAGAGACCCAGTACTTC. Protein sequence: CASSFGGGVILETQYF.

The chain joins TRBV7-2 to TRBJ2-5, with 10 bases lining up with TRBD2. Germline CDR1 is SGHTA and CDR2 is FQGNSA. V gave up 1 base and J gave up 6 bases; unmatched junction bases: 11. CDR3 length: 17 residues. The CDR3, as DNA: TGTGCCAGCAGCTTAGATGTCCGAGCGGGGGGGGGAAAGACCCAGTACTTC. Translation: CASSLDVRAGGGKTQYF. Complete variable domain (other parts from reference TRBV7-2 and TRBJ2-5): GAGVSQSPSNKVTEKGKDVELRCDPISGHTALYWYRQSLGQGLEFLIYFQGNSAPDKSGLPSDRFSAERTGGSVSTLTIQRTQQEDSAVYLCASSLDVRAGGGKTQYFGPGTRLLVL.

This sequence joins TRBV6-5 and TRBJ2-1, with D tentatively TRBD2 (6 bases). The germline V gene has CDR1 MNHEY and CDR2 SVGAGI. Trimming pared 6 bases from V and 3 bases from J, leaving 12 bases between. CDR3 length: 14 residues. CDR3: CASSFLGLYNEQFF. The CDR3 coding sequence is TGTGCCAGCAGCTTTCTGGGACTCTACAATGAGCAGTTCTTC.

The chain uses TRBV4-3 and TRBJ2-7; the match to TRBD2 covers 13 bases. Trimming cost V 0 bases and J 4 bases; bases outside gene matches: 3. The germline V gene has CDR1 LGHNA and CDR2 YSLEER. The CDR3 has 16 residues. CDR3 loop: CASSQDGLAGEYEQYF. The CDR3 DNA is TGCGCCAGCAGCCAAGACGGACTAGCGGGAGAATACGAGCAGTACTTC.

V gene TRBV18 combines with J gene TRBJ2-1; TRBD1 matches at 10 bases. The CDR3 covers 16 residues. CDR1 is KGHSH, CDR2 LQKENI, per germline. Trimming at V came to 2 bases and at J to 4 bases, leaving 5 bases not matched to a gene. For the CDR3, the DNA is TGTGCCAGCTCACCAAAGACAGGGGGCGAATACAATGAGCAGTTCTTC. This translates into CASSPKTGGEYNEQFF.

A word on this clone: The sample carries other DNA sequences with the same CDR3. This sequence joins TRBV11-2 and TRBJ1-1; 9 bases line up with TRBD1. This CDR3 has 14 residues. Germline values: CDR1 SGHAT, CDR2 FQNNGV. V trimming: 5 bases; J trimming: 3 bases; junction bases outside the gene matches: 4. CDR3 sequence (DNA): TGTGCCAGCAGCCCGGGACAGGGCTACACTGAAGCTTTCTTT. It translates to CASSPGQGYTEAFF.

This clone was seen only once. The chain combines TRBV5-8 with TRBJ1-4; TRBD1 might be the D (5 bases). The CDR3 has 14 residues. Per germline, CDR1 SGHTS and CDR2 YDEGEE. V was shortened by 2 bases and J by 7 bases, with 12 bases between the two germline ends. This chain's CDR3 is CASSFGTSGEKLFF. DNA of the CDR3: TGTGCCAGCAGCTTTGGGACTTCAGGTGAAAAACTGTTTTTT.

V and J are TRBV5-4 and TRBJ1-4; 10 bases line up with TRBD1. The CDR3 covers 14 residues. CDR1 is SGHNT, CDR2 YYREEE, per germline (reference sequence). With V trimmed by 4 bases and J by 5 bases, 2 bases remained unmatched. In DNA, the CDR3 is TGTGCCAGCAGCACGGGACAGGGGAATGAAAAACTGTTTTTT. This gives the protein CASSTGQGNEKLFF.

In nucleotides, the CDR3 is TGTGCCAGCAGCGTAGAGGCAGCGGGATCAGGCCTCTACGAGCAGTACTTC. This gives the protein CASSVEAAGSGLYEQYF. The gene calls are TRBV9 and TRBJ2-7; 7 nucleotides match TRBD2. The CDR3 sequence is 17 residues long. V was clipped by 0 bases and J by 3 bases; unmatched bases: 12. The germline V gene has CDR1 SGDLS and CDR2 YYNGEE.

The genes are TRBV18 and TRBJ2-7; the D is unclear. Deletions cut 3 bases from V and 1 base from J, with 10 bases between. This CDR3 contains 14 residues. Germline assignment: CDR1 KGHSH and CDR2 LQKENI. This CDR3 reads CASSPRHLSYEQYF. DNA for the CDR3: TGTGCCAGCTCACCGCGTCACTTGTCCTACGAGCAGTACTTC.

V and J are TRBV7-2 and TRBJ2-5; D is possibly TRBD1 (6 bases). The J call may be faulty, since TRBJ2-7 better matches the DNA end. CDR3 length: 14 residues. Looked up from germline, CDR1 is SGHTA and CDR2 is FQGNSA. The CDR3 is CASSGPGQFYEQYF. The CDR3 DNA reads TGTGCCAGCAGCGGGCCGGGACAATTCTACGAGCAGTACTTC.

The chain recombines TRBV28 with TRBJ2-7; 7 bases fit TRBD2. The junction had 0 bases not matched to a gene; V was cut back by 2 bases and J by 2 bases. The germline CDR1 and CDR2 sequences are MDHEN and SYDVKM. This CDR3 has 13 amino acids. Here the CDR3 reads CASSLLAAYEQYF. Here the CDR3 DNA reads TGTGCCAGCAGTTTACTAGCGGCCTACGAGCAGTACTTC.

V is TRBV27 and J is TRBJ2-1, with D possibly being TRBD2 (6 bases). Trimming cost V 6 bases and J 0 bases, with 15 bases left between them. CDR3 length equals 16 residues. Germline-derived CDR1 and CDR2 are MNHEY and SMNVEV (reference sequence). DNA of the CDR3: TGTGCCAGCAGAGGCATAGCGGCGAGCTCCTACAATGAGCAGTTCTTC. Residues: CASRGIAASSYNEQFF.

The V gene is TRBV18, the J gene TRBJ2-2; tentative D call: TRBD1 (5 bases). CDR1 KGHSH and CDR2 LQKENI come from the germline V gene. V dropped 3 bases and J dropped 0 bases, with 8 bases sitting between them. The CDR3 sequence is 15 residues long. The CDR3 DNA is TGTGCCAGCTCACCTCAGGGTCCGAACACCGGGGAGCTGTTTTTT. This translates into CASSPQGPNTGELFF. Using reference TRBV18 and TRBJ2-2 for the parts outside the CDR3, the full variable domain is NAGVMQNPRHLVRRRGQEARLRCSPMKGHSHVYWYRQLPEEGLKFMVYLQKENIIDESGMPKERFSAEFPKEGPSILRIQQVVRGDSAAYFCASSPQGPNTGELFFGEGSRLTVL.